These 7 T cell receptor beta chains originate from one sample sequenced in a study of cytomegalovirus exposure and HLA in healthy donors. Both 60 Vbeta primers and 13 Jbeta primers went into the PCR. Assay used: immunoSEQ multiplex PCR; TCRdb lists only in-frame clones, some missing. The top ten hold about 11% of the sample, which has 150,000 to 200,000 clones, roughly 80% seen once. The sample comprised PBMCs. These receptors all stem from a man younger than 30 in good health and CMV-seropositive.

This rearrangement joins TRBV9 to TRBJ2-2, with D maybe TRBD1 (6 bases). This CDR3 is built from 15 residues. The V gene lost 3 bases and the J gene lost 5 bases, with 14 bases spanning the gap. Looked up from germline, CDR1 is SGDLS and CDR2 is YYNGEE. In DNA, the CDR3 is TGTGCCAGCAGCGGGAGAACAGGGTGGACCGGGGAGCTGTTTTTT. This encodes CASSGRTGWTGELFF.

This clone has a handful of counts. The chain couples TRBV7-8 to TRBJ1-2; maybe TRBD1 (6 bases). V dropped 5 bases and J dropped 2 bases, with 9 bases sitting between them. Germline lookup yields CDR1 SGHVS and CDR2 FQNEAQ. CDR3 length: 13 residues. The CDR3 DNA reads TGTGCCAGCAGCCGGCAGGGGAACTATGGCTACACCTTC. Residues: CASSRQGNYGYTF.

The rearrangement joins TRBV7-3 to TRBJ2-2; D is possibly TRBD1 (6 bases). CDR3 size: 17 residues. Trimming took off 1 base at V and 4 bases at J, with 16 bases between the two ends. CDR1 is SGHTA, CDR2 FQGTGA, per germline. The CDR3 DNA reads TGTGCCAGCAGCTTAAATGGGGGCTCAATAACCACCGGGGAGCTGTTTTTT. The encoded protein is CASSLNGGSITTGELFF.

The rearrangement uses TRBV19 and TRBJ1-1, with D perhaps TRBD1 (5 bases). The CDR3 is 14 residues long. V dropped 6 bases and J dropped 5 bases, with 16 bases sitting between them. Germline CDR1 LNHDA, CDR2 SQIVND (reference sequence). As DNA, the CDR3 is TGTGCCAGTAGCCGGCCAAGGGGAGGGACTGAAGCTTTCTTT. As protein: CASSRPRGGTEAFF.

The chain combines TRBV7-6 with TRBJ1-3; D gene uncertain. The CDR3 sequence is 12 residues long. The V end was cut by 5 bases, the J end by 6 bases, with 8 bases between. CDR1 SGHVS and CDR2 FNYEAQ come from the germline V gene. For the CDR3, the DNA is TGTGCCAGCAGCCCAACTTTAAACACCATATATTTT. It yields the protein CASSPTLNTIYF.

The rearrangement joins TRBV5-1 to TRBJ1-2; 7 bases are a match to TRBD1. V lost 4 bases to trimming and J lost 0 bases; unmatched junction nucleotides: 6. The CDR3 covers 15 residues. Germline-derived CDR1 and CDR2 are SGHRS and YFSETQ. CDR3 sequence reads: CASSQGQLSNYGYTF. DNA for the CDR3: TGCGCCAGCAGCCAGGGACAGTTATCTAACTATGGCTACACCTTC.

The rearrangement uses TRBV18 and TRBJ1-4; 11 bases align to TRBD1. The J segment lost 8 bases and the V segment lost 5 bases, leaving 4 bases of the junction unmatched. The CDR3 spans 14 residues. Germline CDR1 KGHSH, CDR2 LQKENI. The CDR3, as DNA: TGTGCCAGCTCAGGGACAGGGGGAAACGAAAAACTGTTTTTT. Translation: CASSGTGGNEKLFF.